The rows below give T cell receptor beta chains drawn from one sample of a study of blood T cell repertoires in COVID-19. Only in-frame clones appear in the TCRdb table, and some are missing; sequencing was by immunoSEQ multiplex PCR. This table holds about 43,000 clones, around nine tenths found once. The sequenced material came from peripheral blood. Receptor source: a man aged 35 to 55 with COVID-19, enrolled during active disease. Each CDR3 is given with its conserved first and last residue. Each record gives: V gene, J gene, clone size, D gene, CDR3 DNA, CDR3 protein. A D gene is named only where the DNA matches it firmly. Some rows have no size entry. The others give once, few or many, or a class for an expanded clone.

V gene: TRBV5-1; J gene: TRBJ1-1; clone size: NA; D gene: NA; CDR3 DNA: TGCGCCAGCAGCTTGGGTGGGGCAGGAACTGAAGCTTTCTTT; CDR3 protein: CASSLGGAGTEAFF
V gene: TRBV19; J gene: TRBJ2-2; clone size: NA; D gene: NA; CDR3 DNA: TGTGCCAGTAACCCAAGGCAAGGGGACACCGGGGAGCTGTTTTTT; CDR3 protein: CASNPRQGDTGELFF
V gene: TRBV28; J gene: TRBJ2-1; clone size: NA; D gene: NA; CDR3 DNA: TGTGCCAGCATCTCCCAGGACAGCTACAATGAGCAGTTCTTC; CDR3 protein: CASISQDSYNEQFF
V gene: TRBV21-1; J gene: TRBJ2-5; clone size: NA; D gene: NA; CDR3 DNA: TGTGCCAGCAGCAAAGCGTCTCGGGAGACCCAGTACTTC; CDR3 protein: CASSKASRETQYF
V gene: TRBV4-1; J gene: TRBJ1-3; clone size: NA; D gene: NA; CDR3 DNA: TGCGCCAGCAGCCAAGTGTCGCAGGGCTTTGGAAACACCATATATTTT; CDR3 protein: CASSQVSQGFGNTIYF
V gene: TRBV6-6; J gene: TRBJ2-1; clone size: NA; D gene: TRBD2; CDR3 DNA: TGTGCCAGCAGACCCGGACTAGCGGGCGAGCAGTTCTTC; CDR3 protein: CASRPGLAGEQFF
V gene: TRBV12-3/TRBV12-4; J gene: TRBJ2-2; clone size: once; D gene: NA; CDR3 DNA: TGTGCCAGCAGTCGAGAGGCCGGGGAGCTGTTTTTT; CDR3 protein: CASSREAGELFF
V gene: TRBV5-4; J gene: TRBJ2-5; clone size: NA; D gene: NA; CDR3 DNA: TGTGCCAGCAGTCGCCAAGAGACCCAGTACTTC; CDR3 protein: CASSRQETQYF
V gene: TRBV29-1; J gene: TRBJ2-2; clone size: NA; D gene: NA; CDR3 DNA: TGCAGCACAGATGCGAGGGAACGCGATAACACCGGGGAGCTGTTTTTT; CDR3 protein: CSTDARERDNTGELFF
V gene: TRBV28; J gene: TRBJ2-7; clone size: few; D gene: TRBD1; CDR3 DNA: TGTGCCAGCAATCCCACGGACAGGGGCTATACCTACGAGCAGTACTTC; CDR3 protein: CASNPTDRGYTYEQYF
V gene: TRBV7-8; J gene: TRBJ2-2; clone size: once; D gene: NA; CDR3 DNA: TGTGCCAGCAGCTTAGCCGACAGATACGGGGAGCTGTTTTTT; CDR3 protein: CASSLADRYGELFF
V gene: TRBV10-3; J gene: TRBJ1-2; clone size: once; D gene: NA; CDR3 DNA: TGTGCCATCAGTGGGGAGAGGATCTATGGCTACACCTTC; CDR3 protein: CAISGERIYGYTF
V gene: TRBV5-1; J gene: TRBJ1-1; clone size: NA; D gene: NA; CDR3 DNA: TGCGCCAGCAGCTCGACGGGGGGCTGGACTGAAGCTTTCTTT; CDR3 protein: CASSSTGGWTEAFF
V gene: TRBV7-3; J gene: TRBJ2-1; clone size: NA; D gene: TRBD2; CDR3 DNA: TGTGCCAGCAGCTTAATAGCGGGGGGGATAAATGAGCAGTTCTTC; CDR3 protein: CASSLIAGGINEQFF
V gene: TRBV2; J gene: TRBJ2-7; clone size: NA; D gene: TRBD1; CDR3 DNA: TGTGCCAGCAGTGGGACGGGACAGGGACACGAGCAGTACTTC; CDR3 protein: CASSGTGQGHEQYF
V gene: TRBV30; J gene: TRBJ1-1; clone size: NA; D gene: TRBD1; CDR3 DNA: TGTGCCTGGGCCCTCCGGGACAGGGGGCGGGACACTGAAGCTTTCTTT; CDR3 protein: CAWALRDRGRDTEAFF
V gene: TRBV6-6; J gene: TRBJ2-7; clone size: NA; D gene: TRBD2; CDR3 DNA: TGTGCCAGCAGTTCCGAGACTAGCGGGAATCTAAAGCAGTACTTC; CDR3 protein: CASSSETSGNLKQYF
V gene: TRBV2; J gene: TRBJ2-3; clone size: once; D gene: TRBD1; CDR3 DNA: TGTGCCAGCAGCCCGCTGGGGACAGGCTCATATACGCAGTATTTT; CDR3 protein: CASSPLGTGSYTQYF
V gene: TRBV2; J gene: TRBJ2-4; clone size: NA; D gene: NA; CDR3 DNA: TGTGCCAGCAGTGAAACTACCTCACCGTTCAAAAACATTCAGTACTTC; CDR3 protein: CASSETTSPFKNIQYF
V gene: TRBV12-3/TRBV12-4; J gene: TRBJ1-1; clone size: NA; D gene: NA; CDR3 DNA: TGTGCCAGCATTCCACAGGGAAACACTGAAGCTTTCTTT; CDR3 protein: CASIPQGNTEAFF
V gene: TRBV5-1; J gene: TRBJ2-3; clone size: NA; D gene: TRBD1; CDR3 DNA: TGCGCCAGCAGCGGAGCGATCACAGGGGGCGCAGATACGCAGTATTTT; CDR3 protein: CASSGAITGGADTQYF
V gene: TRBV19; J gene: TRBJ2-1; clone size: NA; D gene: TRBD2; CDR3 DNA: TGTGCCAGTAGTACCGTCCACAGCGGGAGTTCTTATGAGCAGTTCTTC; CDR3 protein: CASSTVHSGSSYEQFF
V gene: TRBV5-6; J gene: TRBJ1-2; clone size: NA; D gene: TRBD1; CDR3 DNA: TGTGCCAGCAGCGATGGACAGGGGGCTTTATCCTATGGCTACACCTTC; CDR3 protein: CASSDGQGALSYGYTF
V gene: TRBV6-1; J gene: TRBJ1-4; clone size: NA; D gene: TRBD1; CDR3 DNA: TGTGCCAGCAGTGAAGGAGGGACAGTCGGTGAAAAACTGTTTTTT; CDR3 protein: CASSEGGTVGEKLFF
V gene: TRBV2; J gene: TRBJ1-1; clone size: once; D gene: NA; CDR3 DNA: TGTGCCAGCAGTGAAGGGAGGGTCACTGAAGCTTTCTTT; CDR3 protein: CASSEGRVTEAFF
V gene: TRBV5-1; J gene: TRBJ2-2; clone size: NA; D gene: TRBD2; CDR3 DNA: TGCGCCAGCAGCTCAGGACTAGCGGGAGCCGGCGGGGAGCTGTTTTTT; CDR3 protein: CASSSGLAGAGGELFF
V gene: TRBV4-1; J gene: TRBJ2-1; clone size: NA; D gene: TRBD2; CDR3 DNA: TGCGCCAGCAGCCAAGATCTTACTAGCGGCGCCTACAATGAGCAGTTCTTC; CDR3 protein: CASSQDLTSGAYNEQFF
V gene: TRBV9; J gene: TRBJ1-1; clone size: NA; D gene: TRBD1; CDR3 DNA: TGTGCCAGCAGCGGAAATCCGGGACAGGCTGTTGATGTAGCTTTCTTT; CDR3 protein: CASSGNPGQAVDVAFF
V gene: TRBV5-1; J gene: TRBJ1-1; clone size: NA; D gene: NA; CDR3 DNA: TGCGCCAGCAGTCCGGGTTCCATGAACACTGAAGCTTTCTTT; CDR3 protein: CASSPGSMNTEAFF
V gene: TRBV2; J gene: TRBJ1-2; clone size: once; D gene: NA; CDR3 DNA: TGTGCCAGGCGACCCTCGGGAGACTATGGCTACACCTTC; CDR3 protein: CARRPSGDYGYTF
V gene: TRBV28; J gene: TRBJ2-3; clone size: NA; D gene: TRBD2; CDR3 DNA: TGTGCCAGCAGTTTATTCCGGGGGGTGGCCGCAGATACGCAGTATTTT; CDR3 protein: CASSLFRGVAADTQYF